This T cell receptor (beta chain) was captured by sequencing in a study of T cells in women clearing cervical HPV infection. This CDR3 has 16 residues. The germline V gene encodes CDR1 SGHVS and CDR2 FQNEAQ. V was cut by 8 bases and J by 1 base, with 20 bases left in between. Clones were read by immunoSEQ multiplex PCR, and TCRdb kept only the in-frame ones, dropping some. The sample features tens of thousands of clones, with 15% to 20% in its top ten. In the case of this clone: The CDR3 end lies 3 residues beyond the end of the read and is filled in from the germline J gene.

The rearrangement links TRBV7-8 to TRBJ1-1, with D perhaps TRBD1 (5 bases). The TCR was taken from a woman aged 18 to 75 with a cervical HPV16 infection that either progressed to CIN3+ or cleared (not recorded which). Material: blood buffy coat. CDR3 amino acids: CASGEGIIRRNTEAFF. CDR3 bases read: TGTGCCAGCGGTGAGGGGATAATACGGAGGAACACTGAA.